This T cell receptor (beta chain) was documented in a study of T cells in Graves' hyperthyroidism and ophthalmopathy. It was RNA transcripts that yielded the amplified TCR beta CDR3 regions. The TCR CDR3 first-round RT-PCR relied on the HTBI primer set. TCRdb redid the calling of the multiplex PCR reads with MiXCR, one entry per CDR3 protein. The sample has about 640,000 distinct CDR3 sequences, less than 25% seen once. Findings and limits, study-wide: Model predictions of ophthalmopathy came a median around 6.5 months before onset. Most clonotypes that expanded in the thyroid above 0.001 also showed up in blood.

Points on this clonotype: As yet, its antigen is unknown.

This CDR3 has 13 residues. From germline, CDR1 is MDHEN and CDR2 SYDVKM. With 3 bases removed from V and 10 bases from J, the gap between germline ends came to 15 bases. The chain employs TRBV28 and TRBJ1-2; D unclear. This sequence was found in a man aged 25-40 years with Graves' ophthalmopathy. Material for sequencing was blood. The CDR3 protein is CASSLGAVGDYTF. Here the CDR3 DNA reads TGTGCCAGCAGTTTGGGAGCAGTGGGTGACTACACCTTC.